The T cell receptor (beta chain) under discussion was sequenced for a study of CD8 T cells in Susac syndrome. Reverse transcription of about 0.5 to 1 ug RNA was carried out with random hexamers. TCRdb called the immunoSEQ multiplex PCR reads again in MiXCR, with one record for every CDR3 protein. This table holds 100,000 to 150,000 distinct CDR3 sequences, more than 90% found once. The V and J ends lost 3 bases and 1 base, in that order; junction bases with no gene match: 4. Germline V gene data show CDR1 as SGHRS and CDR2 as YFSETQ. CDR3 length: 15 amino acids. The sequence was collected from a human donor in good health. The sample taken for sequencing was CD4+ T cells from PBMCs. This chain connects TRBV5-1 to TRBJ1-5; 7 nucleotides match TRBD1. The CDR3 protein is CASSSGTDSNQPQHF. For the CDR3, the DNA is TGCGCCAGCAGCTCCGGGACAGACAGCAATCAGCCCCAGCATTTT.